Presented here are 3 T cell receptor beta chains from one specimen sequenced in a study of blood T cell repertoires in COVID-19. Clones were sequenced by immunoSEQ multiplex PCR, and TCRdb holds only the in-frame ones, with some missing. The sample contains about 180,000 clones, roughly 89% of which appear only once. Sequences were obtained from PBMCs or T cells enriched from blood (not recorded which). The receptors derive from a woman between 40 and 50 years old with acute COVID-19.

V usage is TRBV7-9 and J usage is TRBJ1-1; TRBD1 might be the D (5 bases). CDR3 length: 14 amino acids. Trimming removed 1 base at V and 6 bases at J, with 12 bases between. CDR1 and CDR2 from the germline V gene are SEHNR and FQNEAQ (reference sequence). This chain's CDR3 is CASSLVQGGSEAFF. The DNA for the CDR3 is TGTGCCAGCAGCTTAGTTCAGGGTGGCTCTGAAGCTTTCTTT.

The chain links TRBV19 to TRBJ2-2, with TRBD2 matching over 15 bases. The length of the CDR3 is 18 residues. The germline gives CDR1 LNHDA, CDR2 SQIVND (reference sequence). V dropped 3 bases and J dropped 6; count of bases not matched to a gene: 8. The CDR3 region is CASSMPRTSGGAAGELFF. In nucleotides, the CDR3 is TGTGCCAGTAGTATGCCCCGGACTAGCGGGGGGGCCGCCGGGGAGCTGTTTTTT.

This sequence joins TRBV4-3 and TRBJ2-2; D is possibly TRBD2 (6 bases). Trimming left V 0 bases short and J 0 bases short, with 14 bases between. The CDR3 loop spans 18 amino acids. Per germline, CDR1 LGHNA and CDR2 YSLEER. In DNA form, the CDR3 reads TGCGCCAGCAGCCAAGATAGGTGGAGGGATCCGAACACCGGGGAGCTGTTTTTT. This encodes CASSQDRWRDPNTGELFF.